This T cell receptor beta chain was retrieved from a study of tumor-infiltrating lymphocytes in primary liver carcinoma. Co-extraction of both nucleic acids (RNA and DNA) used roughly 20-34 mg of unsorted bulk tissue. TCR beta cDNA was reverse-transcribed from 450 to 500 ng of total RNA. The reaction used a constant-region primer and ProtoScript II reverse transcriptase. A slightly modified ARM-PCR protocol with three nested multiplex PCR rounds produced these TCR beta libraries. TRBV1-TRBV30 forward primers paired with a C-beta reverse primer drove the first two PCR rounds, 10 cycles each. Each CDR3 protein gets one entry after TCRdb re-called the multiplex PCR reads with MiXCR. The repertoire includes roughly 86,000 distinct CDR3 sequences, about 70% of them detected once, and around 25% sits in the top ten. Points from the study as a whole: Tumors carried a top-250-clone fraction significantly exceeding that of blood (p = 0.039). Pairs of tumor regions overlapped more than tumor-adjacent and tumor-blood pairs did.

Looked up from germline, CDR1 is LNHDA and CDR2 is SQIVND (reference sequence). CDR3 length: 14 amino acids. Losses at the gene ends were 10 bases for V and 4 bases for J; bases not matched to a gene: 13. As regards this clonotype: No antigen is known for it.

Sequenced input: tumor-adjacent normal liver tissue. The chain links TRBV19 to TRBJ2-7; 7 positions match TRBD1. This clonotype originated in a man aged 40-55 years with primary liver carcinoma and hepatitis B virus infection. In nucleotides, the CDR3 is TGTGCCACGCCTCGAGACAGGGAGAGGTACGAGCAGTACTTC. Translating it yields CATPRDRERYEQYF.